The clone carrying this T cell receptor (beta chain) was seen a few times. The entry originates in a study of T-cell reconstitution after alpha-beta-depleted transplantation in children. A library of TCRbeta sequences, prepared with unique molecular identifiers, was generated. In TCRdb, the PCR reads were re-called with MiXCR into one record per CDR3 protein. In the table there are about 500,000 distinct CDR3 sequences, less than 35% of which are singletons. This receptor was identified in a human donor who donated a stem cell graft to a child with aplastic anemia. The specimen was PBMCs from the stem cell graft donor, collected from the stem cell graft.

The CDR3 loop is CASSHRNSNQPQHF. The CDR3 nucleotides read TGTGCCAGCAGCCACAGGAATAGCAATCAGCCCCAGCATTTT. The gene calls are TRBV27 and TRBJ1-5, with D possibly being TRBD1 (5 bases). The CDR3 is 14 residues long. Between the trimmed V and J ends, which lost 6 bases and 0 bases, there was a span of 9 bases. Germline CDR1 MNHEY, CDR2 SMNVEV (reference sequence).